These T cell receptor beta chains were read from a single sample in a study of T cell responses to AZD1222 COVID-19 vaccine. The table came from immunoSEQ multiplex PCR; TCRdb's copy has only in-frame clones and leaves some out. The table shows some 130,000 clones, with approximately 86% occurring only once. Source: peripheral blood, taken on day 0 of AZD1222 vaccination. The receptors shown here come from an adult in good health. CDR3s include the opening cysteine and the closing phenylalanine or tryptophan. Each record gives: J gene, clone size, V gene, D gene, CDR3 protein, CDR3 DNA. A D gene is named only where the DNA matches it firmly. The size field is filled for only some rows; it gives once, few, many or a size class.

j_gene: TRBJ2-7; abundance: NA; v_gene: TRBV3-1/TRBV3-2; d_gene: TRBD2; CDR3aa: CASSRGGSVVEFYEQYF; CDR3nt: TGTGCCAGCAGCCGGGGGGGGTCGGTTGTTGAGTTCTACGAGCAGTACTTC
j_gene: TRBJ1-2; abundance: NA; v_gene: TRBV5-4; d_gene: TRBD1; CDR3aa: CASSSATGAGGYTF; CDR3nt: TGTGCCAGCAGCTCCGCGACAGGGGCCGGAGGCTACACCTTC
j_gene: TRBJ1-2; abundance: NA; v_gene: TRBV6-4; d_gene: NA; CDR3aa: CASSDSRNGYTF; CDR3nt: TGTGCCAGCAGTGACTCCAGGAATGGCTACACCTTC
j_gene: TRBJ1-1; abundance: NA; v_gene: TRBV3-1/TRBV3-2; d_gene: TRBD1; CDR3aa: CASSPDRGTAMNTEAFF; CDR3nt: TGTGCCAGCAGCCCAGACAGGGGCACTGCTATGAACACTGAAGCTTTCTTT
j_gene: TRBJ2-2; abundance: NA; v_gene: TRBV11-2; d_gene: TRBD2; CDR3aa: CASCSGGTIFTGELFF; CDR3nt: TGTGCCAGCTGTAGCGGGGGCACTATTTTCACCGGGGAGCTGTTTTTT
j_gene: TRBJ1-6; abundance: once; v_gene: TRBV28; d_gene: NA; CDR3aa: CASSLLANSPLHF; CDR3nt: TGTGCCAGCAGTTTATTGGCAAATTCACCCCTCCACTTT
j_gene: TRBJ2-6; abundance: NA; v_gene: TRBV5-1; d_gene: NA; CDR3aa: CASATFLVGANVLTF; CDR3nt: TGCGCCAGCGCGACATTTCTAGTAGGGGCCAACGTCCTGACTTTC
j_gene: TRBJ2-7; abundance: NA; v_gene: TRBV20-1; d_gene: NA; CDR3aa: CSAREVNEQYF; CDR3nt: TGCAGTGCTAGAGAGGTTAACGAGCAGTACTTC
j_gene: TRBJ2-5; abundance: once; v_gene: TRBV12-3/TRBV12-4; d_gene: NA; CDR3aa: CASSLEYQETQYF; CDR3nt: TGTGCCAGCAGTTTAGAGTACCAAGAGACCCAGTACTTC
j_gene: TRBJ2-3; abundance: few; v_gene: TRBV4-1; d_gene: TRBD1; CDR3aa: CASSQDRYRGSDTQYF; CDR3nt: TGCGCCAGCAGCCAAGATCGATACAGGGGGTCAGATACGCAGTATTTT
j_gene: TRBJ2-7; abundance: NA; v_gene: TRBV5-1; d_gene: TRBD1; CDR3aa: CASSSGQSYEQYF; CDR3nt: TGCGCCAGCAGCTCGGGACAGTCCTACGAGCAGTACTTC
j_gene: TRBJ1-6; abundance: NA; v_gene: TRBV30; d_gene: NA; CDR3aa: CAWRPAGFYNSPLHF; CDR3nt: TGTGCCTGGAGGCCGGCAGGATTCTATAATTCACCCCTCCACTTT
j_gene: TRBJ1-4; abundance: NA; v_gene: TRBV5-1; d_gene: NA; CDR3aa: CASSSGLRGEKLFF; CDR3nt: TGCGCCAGCAGCTCCGGCCTAAGGGGTGAAAAACTGTTTTTT
j_gene: TRBJ2-7; abundance: NA; v_gene: TRBV28; d_gene: TRBD1; CDR3aa: CASSLGGTGGREQYF; CDR3nt: TGTGCCAGCAGTCTAGGCGGGACAGGGGGCCGCGAGCAGTACTTC
j_gene: TRBJ2-2; abundance: NA; v_gene: TRBV2; d_gene: NA; CDR3aa: CASSRTGTATGELFF; CDR3nt: TGTGCCAGCAGTCGTACCGGGACGGCCACCGGGGAGCTGTTTTTT
j_gene: TRBJ2-2; abundance: NA; v_gene: TRBV5-4; d_gene: NA; CDR3aa: CASSPFSEAGELFF; CDR3nt: TGTGCCAGCAGCCCATTTAGCGAGGCCGGGGAGCTGTTTTTT
j_gene: TRBJ1-2; abundance: NA; v_gene: TRBV5-1; d_gene: NA; CDR3aa: CASSLVPGSSNYGYTF; CDR3nt: TGCGCCAGCAGCTTGGTCCCTGGCAGTTCTAACTATGGCTACACCTTC
j_gene: TRBJ2-7; abundance: NA; v_gene: TRBV6-5; d_gene: NA; CDR3aa: CASSYRKTNYEQYF; CDR3nt: TGTGCCAGCAGTTACAGGAAAACGAACTACGAGCAGTACTTC
j_gene: TRBJ1-5; abundance: medium-sized; v_gene: TRBV25-1; d_gene: TRBD1; CDR3aa: CATSGAGGFGGNQPQHF; CDR3nt: TGTGCCACCTCGGGAGCAGGGGGTTTTGGTGGCAATCAGCCCCAGCATTTT
j_gene: TRBJ1-4; abundance: NA; v_gene: TRBV12-3/TRBV12-4; d_gene: NA; CDR3aa: CASTGARREKLFF; CDR3nt: TGTGCCAGCACTGGGGCGCGGCGGGAAAAACTGTTTTTT
j_gene: TRBJ2-2; abundance: NA; v_gene: TRBV7-2; d_gene: TRBD1; CDR3aa: CASSPSTGFTGELFF; CDR3nt: TGTGCCAGCAGCCCCTCGACAGGGTTCACCGGGGAGCTGTTTTTT
j_gene: TRBJ1-5; abundance: NA; v_gene: TRBV27; d_gene: NA; CDR3aa: CASSLSSGVGVQPQHF; CDR3nt: TGTGCCAGCAGTTTATCTTCAGGGGTGGGTGTTCAGCCCCAGCATTTT
j_gene: TRBJ2-3; abundance: NA; v_gene: TRBV5-4; d_gene: TRBD1; CDR3aa: CASSLETGVVDTQYF; CDR3nt: TGTGCCAGCAGCTTGGAGACAGGGGTAGTAGATACGCAGTATTTT
j_gene: TRBJ2-7; abundance: NA; v_gene: TRBV11-1; d_gene: NA; CDR3aa: CASSLVQENSYEQYF; CDR3nt: TGTGCCAGCAGCTTAGTGCAGGAGAACTCCTACGAGCAGTACTTC
j_gene: TRBJ1-3; abundance: NA; v_gene: TRBV9; d_gene: TRBD1; CDR3aa: CASSASEQGANTIYF; CDR3nt: TGTGCCAGCAGCGCTTCGGAACAGGGGGCAAACACCATATATTTT
j_gene: TRBJ2-7; abundance: NA; v_gene: TRBV5-8; d_gene: TRBD2; CDR3aa: CASSLQAGTSGGLEQYF; CDR3nt: TGTGCCAGCAGCTTGCAGGCGGGGACTAGCGGGGGCCTCGAGCAGTACTTC
j_gene: TRBJ2-7; abundance: NA; v_gene: TRBV18; d_gene: TRBD1; CDR3aa: CASSPNDRGEQYF; CDR3nt: TGTGCCAGCTCACCAAACGACAGGGGTGAGCAGTACTTC
j_gene: TRBJ2-5; abundance: NA; v_gene: TRBV6-5; d_gene: NA; CDR3aa: CASSYSPQETQYF; CDR3nt: TGTGCCAGCAGTTACTCCCCCCAAGAGACCCAGTACTTC
j_gene: TRBJ1-1; abundance: NA; v_gene: TRBV2; d_gene: NA; CDR3aa: CATRGGTFEAFF; CDR3nt: TGTGCCACCCGAGGCGGGACTTTTGAAGCTTTCTTT
j_gene: TRBJ1-3; abundance: few; v_gene: TRBV30; d_gene: NA; CDR3aa: CAWDGITGWSRNTIYF; CDR3nt: TGTGCCTGGGACGGTATAACAGGGTGGTCTCGAAACACCATATATTTT
j_gene: TRBJ2-1; abundance: NA; v_gene: TRBV7-2; d_gene: TRBD1; CDR3aa: CASSPDRGSEEQFF; CDR3nt: TGTGCCAGCAGCCCAGACAGGGGAAGCGAGGAGCAGTTCTTC
j_gene: TRBJ2-7; abundance: NA; v_gene: TRBV18; d_gene: NA; CDR3aa: CASSPGHPSYEQYF; CDR3nt: TGTGCCAGCTCTCCCGGACATCCCTCCTACGAGCAGTACTTC
j_gene: TRBJ1-1; abundance: NA; v_gene: TRBV4-3; d_gene: NA; CDR3aa: CASSPGARNTEAFF; CDR3nt: TGCGCCAGCAGCCCCGGGGCCCGGAACACTGAAGCTTTCTTT
j_gene: TRBJ1-4; abundance: NA; v_gene: TRBV18; d_gene: TRBD1; CDR3aa: CASSPLGTGVEKLFF; CDR3nt: TGTGCCAGCTCACCGCTCGGGACAGGGGTGGAAAAACTGTTTTTT
j_gene: TRBJ1-3; abundance: NA; v_gene: TRBV28; d_gene: NA; CDR3aa: CASSSAGMGDTIYF; CDR3nt: TGTGCCAGCAGTTCGGCGGGTATGGGAGACACCATATATTTT
j_gene: TRBJ2-5; abundance: NA; v_gene: TRBV4-3; d_gene: NA; CDR3aa: CASSQEKGWETQYF; CDR3nt: TGCGCCAGCAGCCAAGAGAAGGGCTGGGAGACCCAGTACTTC
j_gene: TRBJ1-5; abundance: NA; v_gene: TRBV28; d_gene: NA; CDR3aa: CASSTTGTVYF; CDR3nt: TGTGCCAGCAGCACTACCGGGACCGTGTATTTT
j_gene: TRBJ2-3; abundance: NA; v_gene: TRBV9; d_gene: TRBD2; CDR3aa: CASSVGVAGVVGGTQYF; CDR3nt: TGTGCCAGCAGCGTAGGAGTAGCGGGGGTCGTGGGAGGTACGCAGTATTTT
j_gene: TRBJ1-6; abundance: few; v_gene: TRBV25-1; d_gene: NA; CDR3aa: CASSVTGNSPLHF; CDR3nt: TGTGCCAGCAGTGTTACAGGGAATTCACCCCTCCACTTT
j_gene: TRBJ2-3; abundance: NA; v_gene: TRBV15; d_gene: NA; CDR3aa: CATGRPRELDTQYF; CDR3nt: TGTGCCACCGGCCGGCCCCGGGAGCTGGATACGCAGTATTTT
j_gene: TRBJ2-7; abundance: NA; v_gene: TRBV11-2; d_gene: NA; CDR3aa: CASSFHHEQYF; CDR3nt: TGTGCCAGCAGCTTTCATCACGAGCAGTACTTC
j_gene: TRBJ2-1; abundance: NA; v_gene: TRBV28; d_gene: TRBD1; CDR3aa: CASWGSGTGGNEQFF; CDR3nt: TGTGCCAGCTGGGGTTCCGGGACAGGGGGTAATGAGCAGTTCTTC
j_gene: TRBJ2-7; abundance: NA; v_gene: TRBV5-1; d_gene: NA; CDR3aa: CASSSSVREQYF; CDR3nt: TGCGCCAGCAGCTCCTCTGTAAGGGAGCAGTACTTC
j_gene: TRBJ2-7; abundance: NA; v_gene: TRBV9; d_gene: NA; CDR3aa: CASSVAWDGPYEQYF; CDR3nt: TGTGCCAGCAGCGTAGCTTGGGACGGACCCTACGAGCAGTACTTC
j_gene: TRBJ2-2; abundance: few; v_gene: TRBV5-1; d_gene: TRBD1; CDR3aa: CASSSKRQGGWNTGELFF; CDR3nt: TGCGCCAGCAGCTCCAAACGACAGGGCGGTTGGAACACCGGGGAGCTGTTTTTT
j_gene: TRBJ2-6; abundance: NA; v_gene: TRBV10-3; d_gene: NA; CDR3aa: CAISLRPDSAGANVLTF; CDR3nt: TGTGCCATCAGTCTCCGCCCAGACAGCGCTGGGGCCAACGTCCTGACTTTC